This T cell receptor beta chain was captured in a study of T cells after yellow fever vaccination. Study-level points and caveats: Abundant contaminating clonotypes from the bulk population could appear in FACS-sorted repertoires.

This clonotype was observed many times. Its cognate antigen is unknown. A process of 5'RACE template switching, which added a universal primer site and UMIs, was used to make TCR cDNA. TCRdb re-called the 5' RACE reads with MiXCR, one entry per CDR3 protein. The sample yields about 150,000 distinct CDR3 sequences, 5.5% to 7.5% seen once. The V gene's germline CDR1 is SGHDT and CDR2 YYEEEE. V was clipped by 4 bases and J by 5 bases, with 18 bases between them. CDR3 length: 16 residues. The chain employs TRBV5-6 and TRBJ2-2; D perhaps matches TRBD2 (6 bases). This receptor was obtained from a man younger than 30 who received the YFV17D yellow fever vaccine. The sequencing here drew on CD4+ T cells sorted from PBMCs, taken on the day of the first yellow fever vaccination. The CDR3: CASSPMSRGKTGELFF. In DNA form, the CDR3 reads TGTGCCAGCAGCCCTATGAGTCGGGGGAAGACCGGGGAGCTGTTTTTT.